These 21 T cell receptor beta chains were all obtained from the same sample, sequenced in a study of blood T cell repertoires in COVID-19. This table comes from immunoSEQ multiplex PCR, and its TCRdb copy is limited to in-frame clones, with some not included. The data contain around 92,000 clones, roughly 86% of them singletons. The sequenced sample consisted of peripheral blood. The receptors shown here come from a woman aged 60-75 years in a cohort sampled during active or convalescent COVID-19.

This chain joins TRBV6-5 and TRBJ1-2, with D perhaps matching TRBD1 (5 bases). The V and J ends lost 4 bases and 7 bases respectively, with 19 bases between them. The CDR3 contains 15 residues. Germline lookup yields CDR1 MNHEY and CDR2 SVGAGI. The CDR3 coding sequence is TGTGCCAGCAGTTTCGCCGGGACGGTGGGAGGTGGCTACACCTTC. Its protein product is CASSFAGTVGGGYTF.

CDR3 loop: CASSAHTTLGDTQYF. Here the CDR3 DNA reads TGTGCCAGCAGCGCCCACACTACCCTCGGGGATACGCAGTATTTT. The rearrangement uses TRBV9 and TRBJ2-3; no reliable D call. CDR1 and CDR2 from the germline V gene are SGDLS and YYNGEE. This CDR3 has 15 residues. V dropped 3 bases and J dropped 6 bases, with 17 bases sitting between them.

DNA of the CDR3: TGTGCCAGCAGTTACAGCTATAACACTGAAGCTTTCTTT. Protein: CASSYSYNTEAFF. This chain uses TRBV6-2 or TRBV6-3 with TRBJ1-1, with unresolved D. V was cut by 2 bases and J by 2 bases, with 6 bases left in between. CDR1 is MNHEY, CDR2 SVGEGT, per germline. CDR3 length equals 13 residues.

The chain recombines TRBV2 with TRBJ1-2; a weak D match, TRBD1 (6 bases). Germline V gives CDR1 SNHLY, CDR2 FYNNEI. Trimming took 7 bases from V and 4 from J, leaving 16 bases between them. The CDR3 sequence is 14 residues long. DNA for the CDR3: TGTGCCAGCATCCCGGACAGCGGACCCTATGGCTACACCTTC. Protein: CASIPDSGPYGYTF.

The chain couples TRBV3-1 (or the pseudogene TRBV3-2) to TRBJ1-1, with D unclear. Germline CDR1 LGHDT, CDR2 YNNKEL (reference sequence). This CDR3 region has 13 residues. V lost 2 bases, J lost 6 bases, and 10 bases lay in between. CDR3 nucleotides: TGTGCCAGCAGCCAAAGTGCGGCGGCTGAAGCTTTCTTT. It encodes CASSQSAAAEAFF.

The sample holds a few counts of this clone. The gene calls are TRBV6-6 and TRBJ2-1; 9 bases are shared with TRBD1. V gave up 5 bases and J gave up 15 bases; unmatched junction bases: 8. Germline V lookup: CDR1 MNHNY, CDR2 SVGAGI (reference sequence). The length of the CDR3 is 12 residues. The CDR3 protein is CASSQRQGERFF. The CDR3, as DNA: TGTGCCAGCAGTCAACGACAGGGGGAACGGTTCTTC.

The V and J genes are TRBV25-1 and TRBJ1-3; 7 bases align to TRBD1. Germline CDR1 reads MGHDK; CDR2 reads SYGVNS. The CDR3 loop spans 13 amino acids. The V and J ends lost 6 bases and 7 bases, in that order; junction bases with no gene match: 6. This CDR3 is CASRRDSGNTIYF. The CDR3 DNA sequence: TGTGCCAGCAGGAGGGACAGCGGGAACACCATATATTTT.

The chain has TRBV3-1 (or the pseudogene TRBV3-2) and TRBJ2-1, with 10 bases lining up with TRBD2. This CDR3 has 16 residues. The V and J ends lost 3 bases and 9 bases, in that order; junction bases with no gene match: 11. Germline V gene lookup returns CDR1 LGHDT and CDR2 YNNKEL (reference sequence). CDR3 sequence reads: CASSHSGAGGRVEQFF. DNA for the CDR3: TGTGCCAGCAGCCACTCAGGAGCGGGAGGGAGGGTTGAGCAGTTCTTC.

This rearrangement joins TRBV6-5 to TRBJ1-2, with 9 bases identical to TRBD1. Germline V lookup: CDR1 MNHEY, CDR2 SVGAGI. This CDR3 is built from 14 residues. J lost 7 bases, V lost 2 bases, and 5 bases had no gene match. Here the CDR3 reads CASSYATGGGGYTF. CDR3 coding DNA: TGTGCCAGCAGTTACGCCACAGGGGGCGGTGGCTACACCTTC.

The J gene is TRBJ2-3, the V gene TRBV24-1; 11 nucleotides line up with TRBD2. The length of the CDR3 is 17 residues. The J segment lost 3 bases and the V segment lost 4 bases, leaving 8 bases of the junction unmatched. The germline gives CDR1 KGHDR, CDR2 SFDVKD. The CDR3 nucleotides are TGTGCCACCAGTGACCGCAAACTAGCGGGAGAAACAGATACGCAGTATTTT. It translates to CATSDRKLAGETDTQYF.

This clone was found once. J is TRBJ1-3 and V is TRBV4-1; D is undetermined. CDR1 and CDR2 from the germline V gene are MGHRA and YSYEKL. The V and J ends lost 0 bases and 0 bases respectively, with 6 bases between them. This CDR3 is built from 15 residues. This CDR3 reads CASSQEAYSGNTIYF. The CDR3 coding sequence is TGCGCCAGCAGCCAAGAAGCCTACTCTGGAAACACCATATATTTT.

The V gene is TRBV3-1 (or the pseudogene TRBV3-2), the J gene TRBJ2-1, with TRBD1 as a possible D gene (7 bases). Germline values: CDR1 LGHDT, CDR2 YNNKEL (reference sequence). The CDR3 length is 16 residues. V shed 0 bases and J shed 4 bases, with 13 bases lying between them. The CDR3 region is CASSQDGQGGYNEQFF. The CDR3 nucleotides read TGTGCCAGCAGCCAAGATGGGCAGGGGGGATACAATGAGCAGTTCTTC.

The CDR3 DNA reads as TGCGCCAGCAGCCAAGGGGGACAGAGTTCAACTAATGAAAAACTGTTTTTT. Its protein product is CASSQGGQSSTNEKLFF. This sequence joins TRBV4-1 and TRBJ1-4; 7 nucleotides align to TRBD1. CDR1 and CDR2 (germline): MGHRA, YSYEKL. After removal of 1 base from V and 0 bases from J, the junction contained 5 bases not matched to a gene. CDR3 length: 17 amino acids.

CDR3 in amino acids: CASSLSTGGLFEQYF. CDR3 nucleotide sequence: TGTGCCAGCAGTTTATCCACAGGGGGATTATTTGAGCAGTACTTC. This rearrangement joins TRBV28 to TRBJ2-7; TRBD1 agrees at 8 bases. V lost 1 base, J lost 7 bases, and 9 bases stayed unmatched. CDR1 MDHEN and CDR2 SYDVKM come from the germline V gene. The CDR3 extends over 15 amino acids.

The V and J genes are TRBV18 and TRBJ1-4, with TRBD1 matching 7 bases. V trimming: 5 bases; J trimming: 3 bases; junction bases outside the gene matches: 9. The CDR3 extends over 16 amino acids. CDR1 KGHSH and CDR2 LQKENI come from the germline V gene. The CDR3 DNA sequence: TGTGCCAGCTCAAACAGGGGTCCACGCCCTAATGAAAAACTGTTTTTT. It codes for CASSNRGPRPNEKLFF.

The CDR3 sequence is CASRAGPENTIYF. CDR3 sequence (DNA): TGTGCCAGCAGGGCGGGGCCCGAAAACACCATATATTTT. This chain connects TRBV6-6 to TRBJ1-3, with D perhaps matching TRBD1 (5 bases). The germline V gene encodes CDR1 MNHNY and CDR2 SVGAGI (reference sequence). V was clipped by 6 bases and J by 6 bases, with 12 bases between them. The CDR3 contains 13 residues.

This rearrangement joins TRBV5-1 to TRBJ1-2, with D perhaps TRBD1 (6 bases). The CDR3 is 13 amino acids. Trimming cost V 3 bases and J 8 bases, with 14 bases left between them. CDR1 is SGHRS, CDR2 YFSETQ, per germline. The CDR3 protein is CASSSSGDYGYTF. CDR3 coding DNA: TGCGCCAGCAGCTCCTCAGGGGATTACGGCTACACCTTC.

Concerning this clone: Compared with germline, one end of the junction differs, possibly owing to a read error. The J gene is TRBJ1-6, the V gene TRBV6-1; weak D call: TRBD1 (6 bases). The germline V gene has CDR1 MNHNS and CDR2 SASEGT. The CDR3 extends over 15 amino acids. This CDR3 is CASSEGQKRNSPLHF. The CDR3 DNA reads TGTGCCAGCAGCGAAGGACAGAAGAGGAATTCACCCCTCCACTTT.

This clone occurred once. J is TRBJ2-7 and V is TRBV3-1 (or the pseudogene TRBV3-2), with D possibly TRBD2 on 6 matching bases. The CDR3 consists of 14 residues. Germline V gene sequence: CDR1 LGHDT, CDR2 YNNKEL (reference sequence). V dropped 4 bases and J dropped 3 bases, with 13 bases sitting between them. The CDR3 DNA sequence: TGTGCCAGCAGCCCGGGACTTTTAAACTACGAGCAGTACTTC. Translation: CASSPGLLNYEQYF.

The chain carries TRBV29-1 and TRBJ1-1, with 8 bases identical to TRBD1. This CDR3 comprises 14 residues. Germline loops: CDR1 SQVTM, CDR2 ANQGSEA. The J segment lost 1 base and the V segment lost 3 bases, leaving 4 bases of the junction unmatched. DNA for the CDR3: TGCAGCGTTGAGCGAGGGACAGGGAACACTGAAGCTTTCTTT. Translating gives CSVERGTGNTEAFF.

The genes are TRBV6-1 and TRBJ2-7; 7 bases are shared with TRBD1. J lost 0 bases, V lost 6 bases, and 8 bases had no gene match. Germline V gene sequence: CDR1 MNHNS, CDR2 SASEGT. The CDR3 consists of 15 residues. In DNA, the CDR3 is TGTGCCAGCAGCGACAGGGCTGCTGGCTCCTACGAGCAGTACTTC. As protein: CASSDRAAGSYEQYF.